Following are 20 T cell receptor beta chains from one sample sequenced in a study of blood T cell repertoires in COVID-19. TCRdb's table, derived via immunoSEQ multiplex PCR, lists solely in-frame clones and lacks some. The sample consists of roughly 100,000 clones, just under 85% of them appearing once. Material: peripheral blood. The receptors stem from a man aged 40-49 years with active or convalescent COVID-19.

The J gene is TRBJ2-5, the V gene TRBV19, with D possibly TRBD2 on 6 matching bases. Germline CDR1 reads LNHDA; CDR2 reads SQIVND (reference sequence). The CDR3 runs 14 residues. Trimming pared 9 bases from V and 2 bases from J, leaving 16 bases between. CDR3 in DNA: TGTGCCAGCCAGAAGGCGGGAAATCAAGAGACCCAGTACTTC. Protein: CASQKAGNQETQYF.

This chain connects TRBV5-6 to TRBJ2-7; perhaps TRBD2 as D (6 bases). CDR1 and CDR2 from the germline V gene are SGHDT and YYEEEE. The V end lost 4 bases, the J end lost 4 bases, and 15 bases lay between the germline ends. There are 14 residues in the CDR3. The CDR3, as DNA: TGTGCCAGCAGCCCGGGCTGGGGGAGGTACGAGCAGTACTTC. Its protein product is CASSPGWGRYEQYF.

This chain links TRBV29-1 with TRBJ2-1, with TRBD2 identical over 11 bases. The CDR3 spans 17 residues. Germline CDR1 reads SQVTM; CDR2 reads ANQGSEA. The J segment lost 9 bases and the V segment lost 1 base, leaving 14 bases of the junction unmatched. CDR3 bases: TGCAGCGTTGAAGCGGCTAGCGGGGGGCCTTTCTTTGCTGAGCAGTTCTTC. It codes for CSVEAASGGPFFAEQFF.

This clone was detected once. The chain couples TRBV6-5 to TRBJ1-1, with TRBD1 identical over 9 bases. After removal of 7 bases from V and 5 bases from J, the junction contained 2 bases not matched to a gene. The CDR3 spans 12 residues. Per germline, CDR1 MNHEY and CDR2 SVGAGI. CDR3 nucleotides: TGTGCCAGCAACAGGGGGCCGACTGAAGCTTTCTTT. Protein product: CASNRGPTEAFF.

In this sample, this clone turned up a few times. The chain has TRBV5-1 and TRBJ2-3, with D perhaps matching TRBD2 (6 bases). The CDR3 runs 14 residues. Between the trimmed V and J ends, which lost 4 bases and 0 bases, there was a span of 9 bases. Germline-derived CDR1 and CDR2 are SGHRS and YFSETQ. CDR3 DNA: TGCGCCAGCAGCCGTAGCGGTAGCACAGATACGCAGTATTTT. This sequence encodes CASSRSGSTDTQYF. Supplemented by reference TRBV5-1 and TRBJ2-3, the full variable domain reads KAGVTQTPRYLIKTRGQQVTLSCSPISGHRSVSWYQQTPGQGLQFLFEYFSETQRNKGNFPGRFSGRQFSNSRSEMNVSTLELGDSALYLCASSRSGSTDTQYFGPGTRLTVL.

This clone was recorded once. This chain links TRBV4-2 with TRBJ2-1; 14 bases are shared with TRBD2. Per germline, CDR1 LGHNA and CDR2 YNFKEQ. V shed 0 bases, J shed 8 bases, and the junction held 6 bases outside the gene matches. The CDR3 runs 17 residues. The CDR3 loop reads CASSQDWGLAGEDEQFF. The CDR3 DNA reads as TGTGCCAGCAGCCAAGATTGGGGACTAGCGGGGGAGGATGAGCAGTTCTTC.

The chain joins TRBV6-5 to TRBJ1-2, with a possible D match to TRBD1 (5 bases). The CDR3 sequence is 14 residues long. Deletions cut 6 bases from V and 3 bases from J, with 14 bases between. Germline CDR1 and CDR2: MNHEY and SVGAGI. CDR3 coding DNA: TGTGCCAGCAGCCGCGAAAGGGGATACTATGGCTACACCTTC. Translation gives CASSRERGYYGYTF.

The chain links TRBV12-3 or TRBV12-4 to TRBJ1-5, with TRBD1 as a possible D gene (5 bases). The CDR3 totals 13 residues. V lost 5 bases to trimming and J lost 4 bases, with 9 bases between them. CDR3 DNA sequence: TGTGCCAGCAGTACCCGGACAAATCAGCCCCAGCATTTT. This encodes CASSTRTNQPQHF.

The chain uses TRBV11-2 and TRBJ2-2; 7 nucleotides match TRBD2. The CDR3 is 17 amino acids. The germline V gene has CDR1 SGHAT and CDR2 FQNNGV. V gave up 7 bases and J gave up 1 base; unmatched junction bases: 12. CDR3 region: CASTLGTGGRNTGELFF. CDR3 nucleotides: TGTGCCAGCACCCTCGGAACAGGCGGGAGGAACACCGGGGAGCTGTTTTTT.

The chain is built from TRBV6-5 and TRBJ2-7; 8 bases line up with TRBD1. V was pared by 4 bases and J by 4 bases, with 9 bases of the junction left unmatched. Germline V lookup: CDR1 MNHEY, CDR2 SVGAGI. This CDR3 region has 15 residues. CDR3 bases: TGTGCCAGCAGTTCGACAGGGGTTCATCTATACGAGCAGTACTTC. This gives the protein CASSSTGVHLYEQYF.

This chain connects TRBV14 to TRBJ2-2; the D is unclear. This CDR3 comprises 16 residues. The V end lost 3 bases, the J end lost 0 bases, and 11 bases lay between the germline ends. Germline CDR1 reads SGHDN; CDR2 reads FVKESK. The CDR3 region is CASSHRSFPNTGELFF. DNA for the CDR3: TGTGCCAGCAGCCACCGTAGTTTTCCGAACACCGGGGAGCTGTTTTTT. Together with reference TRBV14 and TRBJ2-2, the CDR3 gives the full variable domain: EAGVTQFPSHSVIEKGQTVTLRCDPISGHDNLYWYRRVMGKEIKFLLHFVKESKQDESGMPNNRFLAERTGGTYSTLKVQPAELEDSGVYFCASSHRSFPNTGELFFGEGSRLTVL.

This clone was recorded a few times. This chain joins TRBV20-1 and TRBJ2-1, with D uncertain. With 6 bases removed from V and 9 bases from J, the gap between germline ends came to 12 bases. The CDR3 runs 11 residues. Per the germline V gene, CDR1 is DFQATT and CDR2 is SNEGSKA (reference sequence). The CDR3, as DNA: TGCAGTGCCGTTGGCGGAAGTGAGCAGTTCTTC. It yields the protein CSAVGGSEQFF.

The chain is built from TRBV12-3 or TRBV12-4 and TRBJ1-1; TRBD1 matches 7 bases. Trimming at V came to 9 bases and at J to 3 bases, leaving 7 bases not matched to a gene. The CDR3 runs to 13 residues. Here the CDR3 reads CASNPDRDTEAFF. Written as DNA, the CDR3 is TGTGCCAGTAACCCCGACAGGGACACTGAAGCTTTCTTT.

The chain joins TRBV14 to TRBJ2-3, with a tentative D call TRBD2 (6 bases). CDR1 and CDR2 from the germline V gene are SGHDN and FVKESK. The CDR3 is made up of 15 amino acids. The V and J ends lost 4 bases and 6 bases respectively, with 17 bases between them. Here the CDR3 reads CASSLRDWDVDTQYF. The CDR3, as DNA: TGTGCCAGCAGCCTCCGGGACTGGGATGTGGATACGCAGTATTTT.

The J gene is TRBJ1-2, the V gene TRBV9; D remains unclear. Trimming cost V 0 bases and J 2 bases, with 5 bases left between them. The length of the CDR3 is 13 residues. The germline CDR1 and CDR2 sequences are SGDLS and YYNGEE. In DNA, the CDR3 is TGTGCCAGCAGCGTAGACGAGAACTATGGCTACACCTTC. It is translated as CASSVDENYGYTF.

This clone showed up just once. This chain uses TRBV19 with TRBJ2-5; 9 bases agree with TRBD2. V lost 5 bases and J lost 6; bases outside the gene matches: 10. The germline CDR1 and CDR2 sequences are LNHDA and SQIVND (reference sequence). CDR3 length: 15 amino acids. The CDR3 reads CASSAAGGLGKTQYF. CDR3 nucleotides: TGTGCCAGTAGTGCAGCGGGGGGCTTGGGGAAGACCCAGTACTTC.

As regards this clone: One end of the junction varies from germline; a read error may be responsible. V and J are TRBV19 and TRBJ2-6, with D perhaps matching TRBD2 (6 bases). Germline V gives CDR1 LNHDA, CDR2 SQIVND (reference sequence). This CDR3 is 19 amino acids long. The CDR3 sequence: CVSTPVRDSLFSGANVLTF. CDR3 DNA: TGTGTCAGTACCCCCGTCCGGGACTCACTCTTCTCTGGGGCCAACGTCCTGACTTTC.

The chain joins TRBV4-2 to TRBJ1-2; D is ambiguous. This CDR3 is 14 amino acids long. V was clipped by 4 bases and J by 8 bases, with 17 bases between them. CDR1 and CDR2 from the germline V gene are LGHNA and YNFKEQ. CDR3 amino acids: CASSLPTEGAGYTF. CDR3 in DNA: TGTGCCAGCAGCCTACCCACGGAGGGAGCGGGCTACACCTTC.

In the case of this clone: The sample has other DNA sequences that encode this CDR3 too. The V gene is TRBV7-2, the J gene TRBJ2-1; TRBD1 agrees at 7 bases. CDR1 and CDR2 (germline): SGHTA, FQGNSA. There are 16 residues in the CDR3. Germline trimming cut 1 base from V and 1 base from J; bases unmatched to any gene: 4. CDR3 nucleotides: TGTGCCAGCAGCTTAGAGGGGGACAGTTCCTACAATGAGCAGTTCTTC. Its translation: CASSLEGDSSYNEQFF. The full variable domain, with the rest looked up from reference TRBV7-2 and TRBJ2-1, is GAGVSQSPSNKVTEKGKDVELRCDPISGHTALYWYRQSLGQGLEFLIYFQGNSAPDKSGLPSDRFSAERTGGSVSTLTIQRTQQEDSAVYLCASSLEGDSSYNEQFFGPGTRLTVL.

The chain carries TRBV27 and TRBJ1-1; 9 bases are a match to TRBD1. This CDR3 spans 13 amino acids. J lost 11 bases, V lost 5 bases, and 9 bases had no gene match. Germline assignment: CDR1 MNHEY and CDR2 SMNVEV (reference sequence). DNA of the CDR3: TGTGCCAGCAGTCGGGGACAGGGAATTTATGCTTTCTTT. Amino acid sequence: CASSRGQGIYAFF.